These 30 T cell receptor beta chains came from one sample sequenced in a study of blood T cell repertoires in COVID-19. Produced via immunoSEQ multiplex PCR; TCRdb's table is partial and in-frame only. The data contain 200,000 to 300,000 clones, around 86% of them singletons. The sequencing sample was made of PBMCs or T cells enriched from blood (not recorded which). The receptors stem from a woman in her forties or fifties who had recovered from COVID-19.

The CDR3 sequence is CASSPTGQNTGELFF. CDR3 nucleotide sequence: TGTGCCAGCTCACCAACAGGACAGAACACCGGGGAGCTGTTTTTT. V and J are TRBV18 and TRBJ2-2, with a possible D match to TRBD1 (5 bases). With 2 bases removed from V and 1 base from J, the gap between germline ends came to 8 bases. Germline V gives CDR1 KGHSH, CDR2 LQKENI. This CDR3 is built from 15 residues.

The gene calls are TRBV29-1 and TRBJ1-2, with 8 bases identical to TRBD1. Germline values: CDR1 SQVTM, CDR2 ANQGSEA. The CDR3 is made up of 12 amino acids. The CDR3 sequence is CSAQGGSWGYTF. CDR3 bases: TGCAGTGCACAGGGGGGATCATGGGGCTACACCTTC.

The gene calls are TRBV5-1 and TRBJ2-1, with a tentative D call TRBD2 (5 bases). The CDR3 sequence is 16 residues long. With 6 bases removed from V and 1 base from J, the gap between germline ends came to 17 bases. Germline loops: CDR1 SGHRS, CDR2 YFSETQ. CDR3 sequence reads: CASTRSGLASYNEQFF. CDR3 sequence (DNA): TGCGCCAGCACTCGATCAGGACTCGCGTCCTACAATGAGCAGTTCTTC.

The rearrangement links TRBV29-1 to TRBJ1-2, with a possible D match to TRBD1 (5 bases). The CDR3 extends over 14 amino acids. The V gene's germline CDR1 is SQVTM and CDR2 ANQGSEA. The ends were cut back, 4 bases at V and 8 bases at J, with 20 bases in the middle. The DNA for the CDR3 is TGCAGCGTTGCCCTTCCGGGGACTGCGCGCGGCTACACCTTC. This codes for CSVALPGTARGYTF.

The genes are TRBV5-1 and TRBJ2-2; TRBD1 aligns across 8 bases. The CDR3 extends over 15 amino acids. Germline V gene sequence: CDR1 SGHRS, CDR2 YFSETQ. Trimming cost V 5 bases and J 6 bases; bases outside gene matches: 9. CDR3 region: CASSSWTGMAGELFF. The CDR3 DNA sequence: TGCGCCAGCAGTAGTTGGACAGGGATGGCCGGGGAGCTGTTTTTT.

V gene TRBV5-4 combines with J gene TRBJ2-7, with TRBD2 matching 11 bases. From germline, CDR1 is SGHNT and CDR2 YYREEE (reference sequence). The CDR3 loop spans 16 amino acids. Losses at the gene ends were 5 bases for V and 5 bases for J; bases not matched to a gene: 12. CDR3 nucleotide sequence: TGTGCCAGCAGGCCTTTTACTAGCGGGGGTGCGAACGAGCAGTACTTC. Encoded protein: CASRPFTSGGANEQYF.

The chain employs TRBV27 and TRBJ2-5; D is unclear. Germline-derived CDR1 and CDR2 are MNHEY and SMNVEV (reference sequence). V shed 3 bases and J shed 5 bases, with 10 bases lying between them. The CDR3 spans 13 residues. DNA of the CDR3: TGTGCCAGCAGTTTTGGAGTATATGAGACCCAGTACTTC. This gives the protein CASSFGVYETQYF.

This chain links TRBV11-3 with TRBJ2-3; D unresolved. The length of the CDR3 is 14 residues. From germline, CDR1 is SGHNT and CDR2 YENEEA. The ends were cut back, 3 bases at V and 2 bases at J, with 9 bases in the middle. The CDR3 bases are TGTGCCAGCAGCTTTGTGCAGTCCACAGATACGCAGTATTTT. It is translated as CASSFVQSTDTQYF.

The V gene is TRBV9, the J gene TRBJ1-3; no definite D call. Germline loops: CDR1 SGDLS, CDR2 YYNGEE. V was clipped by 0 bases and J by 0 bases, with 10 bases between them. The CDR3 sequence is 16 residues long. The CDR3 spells CASSVATGSSGNTIYF. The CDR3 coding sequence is TGTGCCAGCAGCGTAGCTACGGGGAGCTCTGGAAACACCATATATTTT. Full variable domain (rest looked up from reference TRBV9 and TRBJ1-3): DSGVTQTPKHLITATGQRVTLRCSPRSGDLSVYWYQQSLDQGLQFLIQYYNGEERAKGNILERFSAQQFPDLHSELNLSSLELGDSALYFCASSVATGSSGNTIYFGEGSWLTVV.

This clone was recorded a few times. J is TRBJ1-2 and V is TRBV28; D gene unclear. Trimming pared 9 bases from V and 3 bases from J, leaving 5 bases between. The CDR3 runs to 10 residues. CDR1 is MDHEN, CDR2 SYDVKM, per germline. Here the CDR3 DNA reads TGTGCCAGTCGGGACTATGGCTACACCTTC. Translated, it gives CASRDYGYTF.

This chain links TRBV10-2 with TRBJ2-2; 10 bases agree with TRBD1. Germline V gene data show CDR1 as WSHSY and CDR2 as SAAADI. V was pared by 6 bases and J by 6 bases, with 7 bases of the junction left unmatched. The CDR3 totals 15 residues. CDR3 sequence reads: CASRSGTGEAGELFF. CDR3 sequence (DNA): TGCGCCAGCAGATCCGGGACAGGGGAGGCCGGGGAGCTGTTTTTT.

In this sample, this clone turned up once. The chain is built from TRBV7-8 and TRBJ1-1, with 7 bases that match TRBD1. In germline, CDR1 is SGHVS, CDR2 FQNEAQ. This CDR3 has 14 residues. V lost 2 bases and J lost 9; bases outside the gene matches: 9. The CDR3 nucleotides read TGTGCCAGCAGCTTAAGGGGGCAGGGGATGAAAGCTTTCTTT. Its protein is CASSLRGQGMKAFF.

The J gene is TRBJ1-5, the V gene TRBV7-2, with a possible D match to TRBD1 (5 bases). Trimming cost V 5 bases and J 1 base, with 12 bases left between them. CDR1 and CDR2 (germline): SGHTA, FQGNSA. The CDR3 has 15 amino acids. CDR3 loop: CASSPGGVSNQPQHF. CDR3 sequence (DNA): TGTGCCAGCAGCCCCGGGGGGGTCAGCAATCAGCCCCAGCATTTT.

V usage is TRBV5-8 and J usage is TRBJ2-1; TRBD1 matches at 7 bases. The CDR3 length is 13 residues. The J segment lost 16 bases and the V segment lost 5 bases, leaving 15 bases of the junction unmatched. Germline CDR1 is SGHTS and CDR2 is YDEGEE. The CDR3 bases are TGTGCCAGCAGTCGACGACAGGGTCAGATTTTATTCTTC. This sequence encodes CASSRRQGQILFF. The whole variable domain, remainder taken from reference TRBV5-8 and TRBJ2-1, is EAGVTQSPTHLIKTRGQQATLRCSPISGHTSVYWYQQALGLGLQFLLWYDEGEERNRGNFPPRFSGRQFPNYSSELNVNALELEDSALYLCASSRRQGQILFFGPGTRLTVL.

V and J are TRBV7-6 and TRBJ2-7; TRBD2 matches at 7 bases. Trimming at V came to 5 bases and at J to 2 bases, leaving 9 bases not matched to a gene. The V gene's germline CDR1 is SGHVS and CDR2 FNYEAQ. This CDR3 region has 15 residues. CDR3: CASSPAGGGTYEQYF. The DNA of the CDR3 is TGTGCCAGCAGCCCCGCGGGCGGGGGAACCTACGAGCAGTACTTC.

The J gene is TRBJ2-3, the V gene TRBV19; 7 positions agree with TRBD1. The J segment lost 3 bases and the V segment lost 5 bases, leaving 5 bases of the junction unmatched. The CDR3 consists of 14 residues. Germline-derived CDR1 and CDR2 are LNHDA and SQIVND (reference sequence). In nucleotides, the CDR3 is TGTGCCAGTAGTTCGACAGGGCGTACAGATACGCAGTATTTT. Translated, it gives CASSSTGRTDTQYF. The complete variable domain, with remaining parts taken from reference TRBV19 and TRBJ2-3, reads DGGITQSPKYLFRKEGQNVTLSCEQNLNHDAMYWYRQDPGQGLRLIYYSQIVNDFQKGDIAEGYSVSREKKESFPLTVTSAQKNPTAFYLCASSSTGRTDTQYFGPGTRLTVL.

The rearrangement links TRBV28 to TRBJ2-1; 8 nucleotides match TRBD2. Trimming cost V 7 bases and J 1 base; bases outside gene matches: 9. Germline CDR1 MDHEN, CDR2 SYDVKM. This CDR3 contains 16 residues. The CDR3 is CASTYSKRGSYNEQFF. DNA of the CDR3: TGTGCCAGCACCTACTCAAAGCGGGGGTCCTACAATGAGCAGTTCTTC. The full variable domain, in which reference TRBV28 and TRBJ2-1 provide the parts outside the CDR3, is DVKVTQSSRYLVKRTGEKVFLECVQDMDHENMFWYRQDPGLGLRLIYFSYDVKMKEKGDIPEGYSVSREKKERFSLILESASTNQTSMYLCASTYSKRGSYNEQFFGPGTRLTVL.

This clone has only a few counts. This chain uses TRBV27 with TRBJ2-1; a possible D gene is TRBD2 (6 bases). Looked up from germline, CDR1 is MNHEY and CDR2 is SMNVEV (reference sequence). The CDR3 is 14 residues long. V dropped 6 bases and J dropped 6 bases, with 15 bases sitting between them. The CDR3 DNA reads TGTGCCAGCAGGGGACTCCCAGGCGGCAATGAGCAGTTCTTC. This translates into CASRGLPGGNEQFF.

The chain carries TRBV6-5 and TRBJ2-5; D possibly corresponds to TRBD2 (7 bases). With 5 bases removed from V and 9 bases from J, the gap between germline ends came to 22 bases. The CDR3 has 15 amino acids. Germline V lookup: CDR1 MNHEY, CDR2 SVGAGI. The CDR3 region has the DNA TGTGCCAGCAGTCCGCTCTGGGGGGGGCCCGTCGCCCAGTACTTC. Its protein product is CASSPLWGGPVAQYF.

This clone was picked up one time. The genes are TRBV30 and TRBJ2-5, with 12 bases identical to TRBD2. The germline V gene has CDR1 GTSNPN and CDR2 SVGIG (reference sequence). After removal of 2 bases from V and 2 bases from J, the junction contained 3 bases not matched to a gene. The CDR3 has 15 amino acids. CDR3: CAWSLGLAGQETQYF. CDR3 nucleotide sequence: TGTGCCTGGAGTTTAGGACTAGCGGGGCAAGAGACCCAGTACTTC. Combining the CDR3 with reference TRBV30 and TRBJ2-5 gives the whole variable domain SQTIHQWPATLVQPVGSPLSLECTVEGTSNPNLYWYRQAAGRGLQLLFYSVGIGQISSEVPQNLSASRPQDRQFILSSKKLLLSDSGFYLCAWSLGLAGQETQYFGPGTRLLVL.

CDR3 sequence: CASSQEGRDSTQYF. The CDR3 DNA reads as TGTGCCAGCAGCCAAGAAGGCAGGGATTCTACGCAGTATTTT. The V call is TRBV4-2, the J call TRBJ2-3; TRBD1 might be the D (5 bases). V was cut by 0 bases and J by 8 bases, with 12 bases left in between. The CDR3 runs to 14 residues. CDR1 and CDR2 from the germline V gene are LGHNA and YNFKEQ.

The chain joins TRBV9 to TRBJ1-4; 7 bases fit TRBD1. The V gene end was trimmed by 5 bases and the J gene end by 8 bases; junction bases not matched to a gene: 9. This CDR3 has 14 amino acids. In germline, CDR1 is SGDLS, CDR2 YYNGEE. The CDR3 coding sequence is TGTGCCAGCAGTGCAGGGGGTTTAAAAGAAAAACTGTTTTTT. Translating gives CASSAGGLKEKLFF.

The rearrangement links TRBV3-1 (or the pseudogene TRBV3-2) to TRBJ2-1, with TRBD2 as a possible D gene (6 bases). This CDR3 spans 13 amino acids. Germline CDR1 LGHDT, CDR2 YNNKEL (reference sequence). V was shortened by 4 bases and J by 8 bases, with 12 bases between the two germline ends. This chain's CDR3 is CASSPGLFHEQFF. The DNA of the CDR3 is TGTGCCAGCAGCCCGGGACTCTTCCATGAGCAGTTCTTC.

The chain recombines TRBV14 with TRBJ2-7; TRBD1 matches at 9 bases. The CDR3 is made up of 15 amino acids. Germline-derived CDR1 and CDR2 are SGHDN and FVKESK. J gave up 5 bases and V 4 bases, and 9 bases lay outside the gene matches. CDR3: CASSPQNRGLDEQYF. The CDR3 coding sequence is TGTGCCAGCAGCCCCCAAAACAGGGGGCTTGACGAGCAGTACTTC.

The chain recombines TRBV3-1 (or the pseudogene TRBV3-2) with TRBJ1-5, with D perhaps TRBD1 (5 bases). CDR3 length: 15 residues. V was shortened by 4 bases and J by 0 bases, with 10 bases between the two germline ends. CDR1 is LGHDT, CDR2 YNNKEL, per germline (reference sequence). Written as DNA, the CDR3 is TGTGCCAGCAGCCCCCGACAGTATAGCAATCAGCCCCAGCATTTT. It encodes CASSPRQYSNQPQHF.

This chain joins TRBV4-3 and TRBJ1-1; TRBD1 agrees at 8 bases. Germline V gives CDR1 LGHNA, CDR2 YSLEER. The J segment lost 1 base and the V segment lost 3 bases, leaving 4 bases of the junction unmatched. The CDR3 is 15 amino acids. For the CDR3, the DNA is TGCGCCAGCAGCCAGGACAGGGCCCCGAACACTGAAGCTTTCTTT. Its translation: CASSQDRAPNTEAFF.

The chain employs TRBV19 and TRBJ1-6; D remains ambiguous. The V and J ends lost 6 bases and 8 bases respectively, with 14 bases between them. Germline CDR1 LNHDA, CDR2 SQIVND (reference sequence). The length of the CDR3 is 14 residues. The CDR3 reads CASRRGRGDSPLHF. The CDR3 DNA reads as TGTGCCAGTAGGCGCGGCAGAGGAGATTCACCCCTCCACTTT.

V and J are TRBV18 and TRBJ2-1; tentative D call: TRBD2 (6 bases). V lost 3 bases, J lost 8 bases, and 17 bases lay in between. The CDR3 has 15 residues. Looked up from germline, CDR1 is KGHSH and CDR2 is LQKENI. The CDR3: CASSPSGLVFDEQFF. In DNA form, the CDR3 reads TGTGCCAGCTCACCGTCGGGACTCGTTTTCGATGAGCAGTTCTTC.

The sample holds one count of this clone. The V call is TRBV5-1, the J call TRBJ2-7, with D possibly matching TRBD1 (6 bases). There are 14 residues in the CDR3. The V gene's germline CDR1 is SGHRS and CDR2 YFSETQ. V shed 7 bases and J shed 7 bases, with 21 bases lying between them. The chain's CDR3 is CASFRGQGPWEQYF. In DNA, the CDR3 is TGCGCCAGCTTCCGCGGTCAGGGGCCCTGGGAGCAGTACTTC.

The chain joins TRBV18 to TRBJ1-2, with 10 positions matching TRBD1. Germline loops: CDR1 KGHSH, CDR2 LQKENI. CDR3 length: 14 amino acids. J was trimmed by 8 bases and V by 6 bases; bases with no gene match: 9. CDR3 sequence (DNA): TGTGCCAGCTCGAATGCGGGACAGGGGAGGGGCTACACCTTC. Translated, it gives CASSNAGQGRGYTF.